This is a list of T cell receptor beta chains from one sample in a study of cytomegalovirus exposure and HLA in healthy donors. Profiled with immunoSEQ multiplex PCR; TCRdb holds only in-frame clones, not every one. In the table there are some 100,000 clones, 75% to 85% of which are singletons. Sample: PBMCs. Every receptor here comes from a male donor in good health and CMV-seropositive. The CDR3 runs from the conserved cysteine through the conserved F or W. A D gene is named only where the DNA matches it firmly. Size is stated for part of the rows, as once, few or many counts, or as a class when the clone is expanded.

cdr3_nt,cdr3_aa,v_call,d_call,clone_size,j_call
TGTGCCAGCAGCCTCGGACTGTCGGTCACTGAAGCTTTCTTT,CASSLGLSVTEAFF,TRBV7-2,-,-,TRBJ1-1
TGCGCCAGCACCAAGCAGGGGGCGCACACTGAAGCTTTCTTT,CASTKQGAHTEAFF,TRBV4-1,TRBD1,-,TRBJ1-1
TGTGCCAGCAGCAGGGACAGGGAAGTCGACGAGCAGTACTTC,CASSRDREVDEQYF,TRBV25-1,TRBD1,few,TRBJ2-7
TGTGCCAGCAGTGCCCGGACAGGGGTAGATAATTCACCCCTCCACTTT,CASSARTGVDNSPLHF,TRBV6-1,TRBD1,-,TRBJ1-6
TGTGCCAGCAGTGGAGCCCCCGACAGGGCTGACTATGGCTACACCTTC,CASSGAPDRADYGYTF,TRBV6-1,TRBD1,-,TRBJ1-2
TGTGCCAGCTCACCAGGAGAACACAGGAATTCACCCCTCCACTTT,CASSPGEHRNSPLHF,TRBV18,-,-,TRBJ1-6
TGTGCCAGCAGCGCCGGACGGGATACGATGAACACTGAAGCTTTCTTT,CASSAGRDTMNTEAFF,TRBV9,-,-,TRBJ1-1
TGTGCCAGTAGGGACACAGGGCTCAGCACAGATACGCAGTATTTT,CASRDTGLSTDTQYF,TRBV19,-,few,TRBJ2-3
TGTGCCAGCAGCCAATGGGATCAGGGGCCTAATGAAAAACTGTTTTTT,CASSQWDQGPNEKLFF,TRBV4-2,-,few,TRBJ1-4
TGTGCCAGCAGCTTAGGGAGCGGGGGGCTTCAAGAGACCCAGTACTTC,CASSLGSGGLQETQYF,TRBV5-4,TRBD2,-,TRBJ2-5
TGTGCCAGCAGCTTGGAGGGCGGGACGAAATACATGAACACTGAAGCTTTCTTT,CASSLEGGTKYMNTEAFF,TRBV5-6,-,few,TRBJ1-1
TGTGCCAGCAGTGATAAGAGGACATCCTATAATTCACCCCTCCACTTT,CASSDKRTSYNSPLHF,TRBV2,-,-,TRBJ1-6
TGTGCCAGCAGTGACACAGGGGGGAATGAAAAACTGTTTTTT,CASSDTGGNEKLFF,TRBV6-5,TRBD1,-,TRBJ1-4
TGTGCCAGCAGCTTGGCGCCTTACACCGGAAACACCATATATTTT,CASSLAPYTGNTIYF,TRBV5-4,-,-,TRBJ1-3
TGTGCCAGCAGCCGGGGAAGGAACACTGAAGCTTTCTTT,CASSRGRNTEAFF,TRBV7-9,-,few,TRBJ1-1
TGTGCTAGTGTCCTGGTGGGCAACTTGAACACTGAAGCTTTCTTT,CASVLVGNLNTEAFF,TRBV12-5,-,once,TRBJ1-1
TGTGCCAGCACCCCGGGAGCTAACTATGGCTACACCTTC,CASTPGANYGYTF,TRBV6-6,-,-,TRBJ1-2
TGTGCCAGCAGCCTCGCACAGGGTATCTATGGCTACACCTTC,CASSLAQGIYGYTF,TRBV7-8,-,-,TRBJ1-2
TGTGCCAGCAGGCCTCCAGGGGGCAATCAGCCCCAGCATTTT,CASRPPGGNQPQHF,TRBV6-5,-,-,TRBJ1-5
TGTGCCAGCAGCAGTGGGGAGTCCTACGAGCAGTACTTC,CASSSGESYEQYF,TRBV11-1,-,-,TRBJ2-7
TGCAGCGTTGCCGTTTCGTCTCCGTTTTCTGGGGCCAACGTCCTGACTTTC,CSVAVSSPFSGANVLTF,TRBV29-1,-,once,TRBJ2-6
TGTGCCAGCAGCCTTACAGGGGGCAATCAGCCCCAGCATTTT,CASSLTGGNQPQHF,TRBV11-2,TRBD1,-,TRBJ1-5
TGTGCCAGCACCCCCTGGAGGCTGAACACTGAAGCTTTCTTT,CASTPWRLNTEAFF,TRBV7-6,-,-,TRBJ1-1
TGTGCCAGCAGTTTATCACCGGTAGCTGCCTACGAGCAGTACTTC,CASSLSPVAAYEQYF,TRBV27,-,few,TRBJ2-7
TGTGCCAGCAGCAAAGAGGGCGCGGACATTTCTAACTATGGCTACACCTTC,CASSKEGADISNYGYTF,TRBV21-1,-,once,TRBJ1-2
TGTGCCAGCAGCTCGGGGATGCTCTCTGGAAACACCATATATTTT,CASSSGMLSGNTIYF,TRBV7-6,-,-,TRBJ1-3
TGCAGTGCGCGGGGGGACCCTGGAGACACCTTC,CSARGDPGDTF,TRBV20-1,-,-,TRBJ1-2
TGTGCCATCAGTGCAGGAGGGAATGAGCAGTTCTTC,CAISAGGNEQFF,TRBV10-3,-,-,TRBJ2-1
TGTGCCAGCAGTGGTCTGTTTTTGGTAGCGGGGGGATACAATGAGCAGTTCTTC,CASSGLFLVAGGYNEQFF,TRBV2,TRBD2,-,TRBJ2-1
TGTGCCAGCAGCTCCTTTACAACACAGGGGATCAGTGGCTACACCTTC,CASSSFTTQGISGYTF,TRBV7-9,TRBD1,-,TRBJ1-2
TGCGCCAGCAGCCAAGTTGCCCTGAACAGCAATTCACCCCTCCACTTT,CASSQVALNSNSPLHF,TRBV4-1,-,-,TRBJ1-6
TGTGCCAGTAGTTCGTCTAGCGGGGGGGCGCGGGAGCAGTTCTTC,CASSSSSGGAREQFF,TRBV19,TRBD2,-,TRBJ2-1
TGTGCCAGCAGCCAGAGCGGTACTTCCTACTACGAGCAGTACTTC,CASSQSGTSYYEQYF,TRBV4-2,-,-,TRBJ2-7
TGCAGTGCTAGCTTCACAGATACGCAGTATTTT,CSASFTDTQYF,TRBV20-1,-,-,TRBJ2-3
TGCGCCAGCAGCAGGGGACAGGGGGCGTTTGAGACCCAGTACTTC,CASSRGQGAFETQYF,TRBV5-1,TRBD1,few,TRBJ2-5
TGTGCCAGCAGCGCCAGCGGGGGTGGAGAGACCCAGTACTTC,CASSASGGGETQYF,TRBV9,TRBD2,-,TRBJ2-5
TGTGCCAGCAGCTCCCTACAGGGGAGGAACACTGAAGCTTTCTTT,CASSSLQGRNTEAFF,TRBV7-9,TRBD1,few,TRBJ1-1
TGCGCCAGCAGCTTGGAAGGCTTGCGGGAGACCCAGTACTTC,CASSLEGLRETQYF,TRBV5-1,-,-,TRBJ2-5
TGCGCCAGCAGCCCAACAGGGGGAAGTACTGAAGCTTTCTTT,CASSPTGGSTEAFF,TRBV5-1,TRBD1,-,TRBJ1-1
TGTGCCAGCAGCTTGGGGGTGGGCCCTTCTTATGAAAAACTGTTTTTT,CASSLGVGPSYEKLFF,TRBV5-6,-,-,TRBJ1-4